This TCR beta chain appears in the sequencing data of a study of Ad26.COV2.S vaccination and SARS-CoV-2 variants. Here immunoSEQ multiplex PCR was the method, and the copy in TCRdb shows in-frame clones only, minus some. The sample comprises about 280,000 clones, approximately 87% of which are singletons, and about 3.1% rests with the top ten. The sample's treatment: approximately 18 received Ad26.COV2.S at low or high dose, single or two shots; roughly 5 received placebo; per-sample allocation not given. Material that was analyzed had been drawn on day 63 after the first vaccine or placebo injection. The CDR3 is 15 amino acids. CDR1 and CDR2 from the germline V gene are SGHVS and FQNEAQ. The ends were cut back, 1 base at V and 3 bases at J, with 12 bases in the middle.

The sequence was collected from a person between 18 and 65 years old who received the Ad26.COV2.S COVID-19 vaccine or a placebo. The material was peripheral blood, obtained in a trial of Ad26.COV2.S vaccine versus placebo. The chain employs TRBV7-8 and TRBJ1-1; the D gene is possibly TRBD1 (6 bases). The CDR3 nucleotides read TGTGCCAGCAGCTTAGGACCACAGGGATACACTGAAGCTTTCTTT. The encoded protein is CASSLGPQGYTEAFF.